These 30 T cell receptor beta chains were all obtained from the same sample, sequenced in a study of blood T cells in healthy people across ages. Then a second PCR, running roughly 7 to 11 cycles, was carried out with a sample-barcoded 5' primer and a J-beta primer mix. TCRdb reanalysed the 5' RACE reads using MiXCR and keeps one entry per CDR3 protein. Among 850,000 to 1,000,000 distinct CDR3 sequences listed, 51% were seen once. Sequencing was done on a sample of blood. The receptor set was obtained from a woman aged 60-75 years in good health.

The rearrangement links TRBV25-1 to TRBJ1-1; 9 positions match TRBD1. The ends lost 5 bases at V and 5 bases at J; junction bases unmatched: 9. The CDR3 consists of 15 residues. In germline, CDR1 is MGHDK, CDR2 SYGVNS. The CDR3 DNA is TGTGCCAGCAGTTTTGGACAGGGGTTTAGAACTGAAGCTTTCTTT. Amino acids: CASSFGQGFRTEAFF.

In nucleotides, the CDR3 is TGCGCCAGCTCAGACCGGAGGGGATCTAATGGCTACACCTTC. It encodes CASSDRRGSNGYTF. The rearrangement joins TRBV5-1 to TRBJ1-2, with a possible D match to TRBD1 (5 bases). V lost 7 bases, J lost 6 bases, and 19 bases lay in between. CDR3 length: 14 residues. Germline V gene sequence: CDR1 SGHRS, CDR2 YFSETQ.

This clonotype came up a few times. This chain's CDR3 is CASSLDAGWGETQYF. The CDR3 coding sequence is TGCGCCAGCAGCTTGGATGCGGGATGGGGAGAGACCCAGTACTTC. V and J are TRBV5-1 and TRBJ2-5, with D perhaps TRBD2 (6 bases). The CDR3 runs to 15 residues. CDR1 is SGHRS and CDR2 is YFSETQ in the germline V gene. The V end was cut by 0 bases, the J end by 4 bases, with 13 bases between. Full variable domain (outside the CDR3, taken from reference TRBV5-1 and TRBJ2-5): KAGVTQTPRYLIKTRGQQVTLSCSPISGHRSVSWYQQTPGQGLQFLFEYFSETQRNKGNFPGRFSGRQFSNSRSEMNVSTLELGDSALYLCASSLDAGWGETQYFGPGTRLLVL.

This sequence joins TRBV2 and TRBJ2-3; D ambiguous. V lost 5 bases to trimming and J lost 1 base, with 10 bases between them. This CDR3 is 14 amino acids long. Looked up from germline, CDR1 is SNHLY and CDR2 is FYNNEI. This CDR3 is CASSPLQRTDTQYF. Written as DNA, the CDR3 is TGTGCCAGCAGTCCTTTACAGCGCACAGATACGCAGTATTTT.

The chain employs TRBV6-2 or TRBV6-3 and TRBJ1-1, with 8 bases aligning to TRBD1. V was clipped by 6 bases and J by 5 bases; unmatched bases: 8. The CDR3 is 14 residues long. Germline CDR1 and CDR2: MNHEY and SVGEGT. The CDR3 is CASSNRGFRTEAFF. The CDR3 DNA follows: TGTGCCAGCAGCAACAGGGGGTTCCGGACTGAAGCTTTCTTT.

V and J are TRBV6-5 and TRBJ2-3; 10 bases map to TRBD2. The CDR3 is made up of 14 amino acids. Germline V gene lookup returns CDR1 MNHEY and CDR2 SVGAGI. J lost 6 bases, V lost 8 bases, and 8 bases had no gene match. The CDR3 reads CASGSSGSRDTQYF. CDR3 nucleotides: TGTGCCAGCGGATCTAGCGGGAGCAGGGATACGCAGTATTTT.

In its sample, this clonotype was seen a few times. The rearrangement joins TRBV20-1 to TRBJ2-3; no clear D gene. The CDR3 runs to 17 residues. V was cut by 3 bases and J by 2 bases, with 21 bases left in between. Germline values: CDR1 DFQATT, CDR2 SNEGSKA (reference sequence). The DNA for the CDR3 is TGCAGTGCTAGCCCTGAAAGACTCCTACTGATCACAGATACGCAGTATTTT. This sequence encodes CSASPERLLLITDTQYF.

This clonotype turned up a few times. J is TRBJ2-1 and V is TRBV12-3 or TRBV12-4; tentative D call: TRBD2 (7 bases). The CDR3 totals 15 residues. V dropped 8 bases and J dropped 7 bases, with 21 bases sitting between them. This CDR3 is CASRFASGGGNEQFF. CDR3 nucleotide sequence: TGTGCCAGCCGCTTTGCTAGCGGAGGGGGGAATGAGCAGTTCTTC.

The chain combines TRBV7-9 with TRBJ2-1; D is perhaps TRBD2 (5 bases). The DNA end favors TRBJ2-7, so the J call may be wrong. Germline values: CDR1 SEHNR, CDR2 FQNEAQ (reference sequence). The CDR3 length is 16 residues. CDR3 protein: CASSLSTAAPGREQYF. CDR3 DNA: TGTGCCAGCAGCTTATCCACAGCGGCACCTGGGCGCGAGCAGTACTTC.

The chain couples TRBV6-2 or TRBV6-3 to TRBJ2-1, with unresolved D. V was shortened by 3 bases and J by 15 bases, with 12 bases between the two germline ends. The germline gives CDR1 MNHEY, CDR2 SVGEGT. CDR3 length: 11 residues. DNA of the CDR3: TGTGCCAGCAGTTATAGGGTAGCTGTGTTCTTC. Translated: CASSYRVAVFF.

The V call is TRBV24-1, the J call TRBJ2-1, with 7 bases that match TRBD1. Trimming took 5 bases from V and 3 from J; bases not matched to a gene: 3. From germline, CDR1 is KGHDR and CDR2 SFDVKD. This CDR3 contains 14 residues. In nucleotides, the CDR3 is TGTGCCACCAGTGGTGCAGGGGGCTACAATGAGCAGTTCTTC. Protein sequence: CATSGAGGYNEQFF.

The chain recombines TRBV20-1 with TRBJ2-7, with 7 bases that match TRBD2. V shed 6 bases and J 0 bases; nucleotides not matched to a gene: 5. Germline-derived CDR1 and CDR2 are DFQATT and SNEGSKA (reference sequence). The CDR3 totals 13 residues. The CDR3 here is CSADGGSSYEQYF. CDR3 nucleotide sequence: TGCAGTGCCGACGGGGGGAGCTCCTACGAGCAGTACTTC.

The chain recombines TRBV20-1 with TRBJ2-7, with D possibly matching TRBD1 (6 bases). The germline V gene has CDR1 DFQATT and CDR2 SNEGSKA (reference sequence). V lost 3 bases to trimming and J lost 4 bases, with 22 bases between them. The CDR3 is made up of 16 amino acids. CDR3 loop: CSARPTQGLRGYEQYF. CDR3 in DNA: TGCAGTGCTAGGCCCACACAGGGCTTGAGAGGTTACGAGCAGTACTTC.

This chain connects TRBV7-3 to TRBJ2-3, with no clear D. V shed 2 bases and J shed 2 bases, with 11 bases lying between them. Germline CDR1 SGHTA, CDR2 FQGTGA. The CDR3 consists of 15 residues. CDR3 sequence reads: CASSLGALNTDTQYF. The CDR3 nucleotides read TGTGCCAGCAGCTTAGGAGCGCTGAACACAGATACGCAGTATTTT.

The V and J genes are TRBV14 and TRBJ2-1; the D gene is possibly TRBD2 (7 bases). CDR3 length: 14 residues. CDR1 and CDR2 from the germline V gene are SGHDN and FVKESK. The V gene lost 3 bases and the J gene lost 9 bases, with 15 bases spanning the gap. The CDR3 sequence is CASSHTLGGGEQFF. CDR3 bases: TGTGCCAGCAGCCACACCCTAGGGGGGGGTGAGCAGTTCTTC.

The rearrangement uses TRBV13 and TRBJ2-1; tentative D call: TRBD2 (5 bases). CDR3 length: 15 residues. The germline CDR1 and CDR2 sequences are PRHDT and FYEKMQ (reference sequence). Trimming stripped 6 bases from V and 1 base from J, with 13 bases between. The CDR3 region is CASSVTRGSYNEQFF. In DNA, the CDR3 is TGTGCCAGCAGTGTCACTAGAGGTTCCTACAATGAGCAGTTCTTC.

Concerning this clonotype itself: This could be a read error, since a much larger clone is one nucleotide away. The gene calls are TRBV29-1 and TRBJ2-1, with D hard to call. The CDR3 has 14 amino acids. Trimming pared 6 bases from V and 3 bases from J, leaving 15 bases between. The V gene's germline CDR1 is SQVTM and CDR2 ANQGSEA. CDR3 in DNA: TGCAGCGTCCTCCCGTTTGCCTTCTACAATGAGCAGTTCTTC. This sequence encodes CSVLPFAFYNEQFF.

This clonotype was recorded a few times. This CDR3 is CASAGGYGYTF. DNA of the CDR3: TGTGCCAGTGCAGGCGGCTATGGCTACACCTTC. The chain combines TRBV27 with TRBJ1-2; D gene uncertain. There are 11 residues in the CDR3. Between the trimmed V and J ends, which lost 9 bases and 4 bases, there was a span of 9 bases. Germline V lookup: CDR1 MNHEY, CDR2 SMNVEV (reference sequence).

This clonotype was detected only a few times. The rearrangement joins TRBV4-3 to TRBJ2-2; the D gene could be TRBD1 or TRBD2 (5 bases each). Germline values: CDR1 LGHNA, CDR2 YSLEER. This CDR3 is 16 amino acids long. Trimming removed 1 base from V and 6 bases from J, with 15 bases in between. DNA of the CDR3: TGCGCCAGCAGCCAAGTAGGGACCGATAGGGCCGGGGAGCTGTTTTTT. Amino acids: CASSQVGTDRAGELFF.

This clonotype has a handful of counts. The chain recombines TRBV6-5 with TRBJ2-7; maybe TRBD1 (6 bases). The length of the CDR3 is 13 residues. V lost 8 bases and J lost 3, with 14 bases in between. In germline, CDR1 is MNHEY, CDR2 SVGAGI. As DNA, the CDR3 is TGTGCCAGCGTGGGTAGGGGGTTCTACGAGCAGTACTTC. Amino acid sequence: CASVGRGFYEQYF.

V usage is TRBV7-9 and J usage is TRBJ2-5, with D tentatively TRBD1 or TRBD2 (5 bases each). The germline CDR1 and CDR2 sequences are SEHNR and FQNEAQ (reference sequence). Trimming cost V 5 bases and J 0 bases, with 19 bases left between them. The CDR3 is made up of 17 amino acids. CDR3 sequence (DNA): TGTGCCAGCAGCCTCCGCTCGGGGCAGCAGTACCAAGAGACCCAGTACTTC. Translation: CASSLRSGQQYQETQYF. Complete variable domain (other parts from reference TRBV7-9 and TRBJ2-5): DTGVSQNPRHKITKRGQNVTFRCDPISEHNRLYWYRQTLGQGPEFLTYFQNEAQLEKSRLLSDRFSAERPKGSFSTLEIQRTEQGDSAMYLCASSLRSGQQYQETQYFGPGTRLLVL.

For the CDR3, the DNA is TGTGCCAGCAGTGCATCGTTGGGGGGCGAGCAGTACTTC. Amino acids: CASSASLGGEQYF. This sequence joins TRBV2 and TRBJ2-4; D possibly corresponds to TRBD2 (6 bases). The assigned J gene may be wrong: the sequence end matches TRBJ2-7 better. Germline V gene sequence: CDR1 SNHLY, CDR2 FYNNEI. The CDR3 spans 13 residues.

This chain joins TRBV4-1 and TRBJ1-4; 8 bases are shared with TRBD1. Germline V gene data show CDR1 as MGHRA and CDR2 as YSYEKL. Trimming at V came to 5 bases and at J to 6 bases, leaving 11 bases not matched to a gene. This CDR3 has 16 residues. CDR3 bases: TGCGCCAGCAGCTCGCTAAACCAGGGGGCCGATGAAAAACTGTTTTTT. Translation: CASSSLNQGADEKLFF.

This clonotype was recorded once. The chain uses TRBV13 and TRBJ2-7; D might be TRBD2 (5 bases). V lost 5 bases and J 4 bases, leaving 15 bases between the germline ends. This CDR3 is built from 14 residues. The V gene's germline CDR1 is PRHDT and CDR2 FYEKMQ (reference sequence). CDR3 coding DNA: TGTGCCAGCAGCGTCGGGGAGCGTCTTTACGAGCAGTACTTC. It encodes CASSVGERLYEQYF.

This clonotype occurred many times. CDR3 sequence (DNA): TGTGCCAGCAGTTTGGAAACAGCTAATGAAAAACTGTTTTTT. Translating gives CASSLETANEKLFF. The rearrangement uses TRBV12-3 or TRBV12-4 and TRBJ1-4; D gene ambiguous. The CDR3 is made up of 14 amino acids. The V end was cut by 3 bases, the J end by 3 bases, with 8 bases between.

The chain uses TRBV28 and TRBJ1-2, with D perhaps TRBD1 (6 bases). CDR1 MDHEN and CDR2 SYDVKM come from the germline V gene. V gave up 8 bases and J gave up 2 bases, with 18 bases separating them. The CDR3 covers 15 residues. In DNA, the CDR3 is TGTGCCAGCGACCACCGGGGGGCTGGGAACTATGGCTACACCTTC. Its protein product is CASDHRGAGNYGYTF.

This clonotype has only one observation. The gene calls are TRBV29-1 and TRBJ2-1, with D possibly being TRBD2 (6 bases). This CDR3 has 12 residues. The V gene's germline CDR1 is SQVTM and CDR2 ANQGSEA. The V end was cut by 3 bases, the J end by 9 bases, with 12 bases between. CDR3 in amino acids: CSVEWRVCEQFF. CDR3 DNA: TGCAGCGTTGAGTGGAGGGTCTGTGAGCAGTTCTTC.

This chain uses TRBV12-3 or TRBV12-4 with TRBJ2-3; TRBD2 aligns across 12 bases. The junction had 4 bases not matched to a gene; V was cut back by 6 bases and J by 6 bases. The CDR3 has 14 amino acids. CDR3 protein: CASRRTSGEDTQYF. In nucleotides, the CDR3 is TGTGCCAGCAGGAGGACTAGCGGGGAGGATACGCAGTATTTT.

A single count supports this clonotype. V is TRBV7-6 and J is TRBJ1-4; a weak D match, TRBD1 (5 bases). This CDR3 contains 15 residues. Per germline, CDR1 SGHVS and CDR2 FNYEAQ. Trimming cost V 1 base and J 4 bases, with 10 bases left between them. CDR3 sequence (DNA): TGTGCCAGCAGCTTAGAGACAGAAGATAATGAAAAACTGTTTTTT. Encoded protein: CASSLETEDNEKLFF.

This clonotype was recorded only once. At one end, the junction sequence differs from germline, possibly due to a read error. V gene TRBV19 combines with J gene TRBJ1-4, with D uncertain. Germline CDR1 and CDR2: LNHDA and SQIVND (reference sequence). The length of the CDR3 is 13 residues. The CDR3 sequence is CASWERINEKQFF. In DNA, the CDR3 is TGTGCCAGTTGGGAGCGGATTAATGAAAAACAGTTTTTT.